The clone carrying this TCR beta chain was seen at least ten times. Its antigen is unknown. For blood RNA, unsorted whole blood served as the source, and germline DNA was extracted too. An approximately 4-milliliter peripheral blood sample was collected before surgery. Total RNA (roughly 530 ng) served as template for TCR beta cDNA synthesis primed by a constant-region primer. Libraries covering TCR beta were generated through three nested multiplex PCR rounds (using a slightly modified ARM-PCR). Use of TRBV1-TRBV30 forward primers with a C-beta reverse primer characterized the first two PCR rounds, which lasted roughly 11 cycles each. TCRdb analysed the multiplex PCR reads with MiXCR anew, one entry per CDR3 protein. The table shows around 330,000 distinct CDR3 sequences, with approximately 65% occurring only once. This record comes from a study of tumor-infiltrating lymphocytes in primary liver carcinoma.

The CDR3 extends over 14 amino acids. V dropped 1 base and J dropped 1 base, with 4 bases sitting between them. CDR1 LGHNA and CDR2 YNFKEQ come from the germline V gene. Broader study findings: The top-250-clone fraction was significantly higher in tumors than in blood (p = 0.039).

Sample: peripheral blood. The clonotype was recovered from a man aged 35 to 55 with primary liver carcinoma and hepatitis B virus infection. This chain links TRBV4-2 with TRBJ2-2; D gene uncertain. The CDR3 reads CASSQVGNTGELFF. CDR3 coding DNA: TGTGCCAGCAGCCAAGTGGGGAACACCGGGGAGCTGTTTTTT.